This TCR beta chain was recorded in a study of shared clonotypes between healthy human individuals. Produced via immunoSEQ multiplex PCR; TCRdb's table is partial and in-frame only. The profile shows roughly 300,000 clones, over 75% of them singletons. The germline V gene encodes CDR1 LGHNA and CDR2 YSLEER. The CDR3 runs 15 residues. J lost 0 bases, V lost 3 bases, and 3 bases had no gene match. This TCR derives from a man younger than 35 in good health. This chain links TRBV4-3 with TRBJ2-7; 9 bases agree with TRBD1. Material for sequencing was memory CD8+ T cells sorted from blood. Subset reported: CD45RO+ cells pooled with CCR7-negative TemRA cells. The CDR3 region is CASSQGTGSSYEQYF. CDR3 bases: TGCGCCAGCAGCCAGGGGACAGGGAGCTCCTACGAGCAGTACTTC.